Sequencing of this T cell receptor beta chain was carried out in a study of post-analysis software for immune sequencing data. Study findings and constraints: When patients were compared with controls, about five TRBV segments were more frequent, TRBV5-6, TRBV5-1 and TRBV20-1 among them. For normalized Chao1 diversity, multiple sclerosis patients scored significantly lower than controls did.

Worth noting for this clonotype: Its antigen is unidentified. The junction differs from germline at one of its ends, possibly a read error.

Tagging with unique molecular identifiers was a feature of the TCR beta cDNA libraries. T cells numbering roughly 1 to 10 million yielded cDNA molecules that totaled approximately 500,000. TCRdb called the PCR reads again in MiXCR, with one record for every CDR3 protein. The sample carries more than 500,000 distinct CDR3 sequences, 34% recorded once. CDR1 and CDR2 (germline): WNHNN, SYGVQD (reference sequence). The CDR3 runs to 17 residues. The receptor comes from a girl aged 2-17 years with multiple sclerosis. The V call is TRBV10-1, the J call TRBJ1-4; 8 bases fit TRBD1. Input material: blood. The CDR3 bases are TGCGCCAGCAGCCCCGGACAGGGAGGCCTCGCTAATGAAAAACGGTTTTTT. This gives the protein CASSPGQGGLANEKRFF.